The T cell receptor beta chain under discussion was sequenced for a study of blood T cell repertoires in COVID-19. Study information: Researchers got acute and convalescent COVID-19 samples from the United States, Italy and Spain.

The CDR3 is 14 amino acids. Trimming left V 0 bases short and J 4 bases short, with 10 bases between. Per the germline V gene, CDR1 is SGHNT and CDR2 is YYREEE (reference sequence). How the authors handled the data: The assay estimated nucleated cells by amplifying reference gene primers. Sequencing was performed with immunoSEQ multiplex PCR; in TCRdb, only in-frame clones are kept and a portion is missing. That table supplies the V and J calls and clone size; D and trimming were determined from the DNA. The repertoire consists of about 78,000 clones, with 70% to 90% occurring once and the leading ten covering more than 2.5%.

Sample: peripheral blood. The chain carries TRBV5-4 and TRBJ1-2; a possible D gene is TRBD1 (6 bases). This receptor was taken from a man between 65 and 79 years old with active or convalescent COVID-19. CDR3: CASSLEVDSYGYTF. Written as DNA, the CDR3 is TGTGCCAGCAGCTTGGAAGTGGACAGCTATGGCTACACCTTC.